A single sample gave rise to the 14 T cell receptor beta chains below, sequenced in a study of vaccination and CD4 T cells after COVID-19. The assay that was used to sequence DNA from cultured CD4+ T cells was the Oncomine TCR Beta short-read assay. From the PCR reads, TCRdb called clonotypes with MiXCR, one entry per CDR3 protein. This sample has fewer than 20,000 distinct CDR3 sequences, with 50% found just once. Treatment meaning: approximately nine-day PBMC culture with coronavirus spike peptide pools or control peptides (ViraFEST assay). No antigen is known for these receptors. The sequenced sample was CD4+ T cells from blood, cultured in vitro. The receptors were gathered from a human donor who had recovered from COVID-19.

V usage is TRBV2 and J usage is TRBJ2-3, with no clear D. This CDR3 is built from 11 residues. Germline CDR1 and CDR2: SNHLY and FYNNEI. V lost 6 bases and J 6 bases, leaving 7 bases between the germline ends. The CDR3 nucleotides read TGTGCCAGCAGCGCCCGGGATACGCAGTATTTT. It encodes CASSARDTQYF.

The CDR3 reads CASSDQGPREQFF. CDR3 in DNA: TGTGCCAGCAGCGATCAGGGGCCCAGGGAGCAGTTCTTC. The chain links TRBV7-2 to TRBJ2-1, with D possibly TRBD1 on 6 matching bases. This CDR3 is built from 13 residues. Germline CDR1 is SGHTA and CDR2 is FQGNSA. Trimming pared 5 bases from V and 10 bases from J, leaving 15 bases between.

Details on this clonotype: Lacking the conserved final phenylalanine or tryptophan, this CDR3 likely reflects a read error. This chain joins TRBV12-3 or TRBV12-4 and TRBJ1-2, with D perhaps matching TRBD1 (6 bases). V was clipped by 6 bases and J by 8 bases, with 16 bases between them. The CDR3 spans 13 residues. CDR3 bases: TGTGCCAGCAGGCCGCTTGGGGGCGGGGGCTACACCTCC. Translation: CASRPLGGGGYTS.

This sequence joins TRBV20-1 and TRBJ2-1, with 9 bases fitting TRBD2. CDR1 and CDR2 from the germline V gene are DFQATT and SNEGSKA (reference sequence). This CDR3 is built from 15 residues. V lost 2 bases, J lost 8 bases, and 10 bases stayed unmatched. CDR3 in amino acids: CSARNPGLAIDEQFF. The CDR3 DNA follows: TGCAGTGCTAGAAATCCGGGACTAGCCATCGATGAGCAGTTCTTC.

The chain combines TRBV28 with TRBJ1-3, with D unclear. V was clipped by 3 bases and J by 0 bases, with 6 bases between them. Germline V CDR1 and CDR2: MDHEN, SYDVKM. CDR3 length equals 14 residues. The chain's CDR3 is CASSLAGSGNTIYF. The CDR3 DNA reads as TGTGCCAGCAGTTTGGCAGGCTCTGGAAACACCATATATTTT.

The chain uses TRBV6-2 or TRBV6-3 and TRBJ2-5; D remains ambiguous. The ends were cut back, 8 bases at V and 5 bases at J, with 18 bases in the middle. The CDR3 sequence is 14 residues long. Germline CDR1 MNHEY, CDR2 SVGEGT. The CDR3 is CASSPRLGGETQYF. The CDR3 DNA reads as TGTGCCAGCTCCCCAAGGCTAGGTGGGGAGACCCAGTACTTC.

This CDR3 is CASSPSSRGGTEAFF. CDR3 sequence (DNA): TGTGCCAGCAGCCCTAGTTCCAGGGGAGGCACTGAAGCTTTCTTT. This chain connects TRBV7-9 to TRBJ1-1; TRBD1 is a possible D gene (6 bases). The CDR3 runs 15 residues. Germline loops: CDR1 SEHNR, CDR2 FQNEAQ (reference sequence). Trimming removed 5 bases from V and 4 bases from J, with 17 bases in between.

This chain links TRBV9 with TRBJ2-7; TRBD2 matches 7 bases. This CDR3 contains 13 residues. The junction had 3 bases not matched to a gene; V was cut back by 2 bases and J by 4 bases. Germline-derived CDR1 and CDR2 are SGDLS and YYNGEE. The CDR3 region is CASSVQGGYEQYF. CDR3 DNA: TGTGCCAGCAGCGTGCAGGGAGGGTACGAGCAGTACTTC.

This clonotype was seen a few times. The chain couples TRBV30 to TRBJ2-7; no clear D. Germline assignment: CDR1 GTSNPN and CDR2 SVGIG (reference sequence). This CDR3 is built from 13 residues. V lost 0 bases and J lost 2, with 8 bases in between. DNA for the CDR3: TGTGCCTGGAGTGTTACCCACACCTACGAGCAGTACTTC. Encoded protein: CAWSVTHTYEQYF. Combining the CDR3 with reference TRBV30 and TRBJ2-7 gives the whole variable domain SQTIHQWPATLVQPVGSPLSLECTVEGTSNPNLYWYRQAAGRGLQLLFYSVGIGQISSEVPQNLSASRPQDRQFILSSKKLLLSDSGFYLCAWSVTHTYEQYFGPGTRLTVT.

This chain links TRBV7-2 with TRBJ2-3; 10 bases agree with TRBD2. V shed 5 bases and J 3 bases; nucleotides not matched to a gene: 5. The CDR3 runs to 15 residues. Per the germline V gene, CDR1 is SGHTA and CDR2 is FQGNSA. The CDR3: CASSPRTSGTDTQYF. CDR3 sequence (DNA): TGTGCCAGCAGCCCGAGGACTAGCGGTACAGATACGCAGTATTTT. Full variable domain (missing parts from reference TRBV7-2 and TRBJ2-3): GAGVSQSPSNKVTEKGKDVELRCDPISGHTALYWYRQSLGQGLEFLIYFQGNSAPDKSGLPSDRFSAERTGGSVSTLTIQRTQQEDSAVYLCASSPRTSGTDTQYFGPGTRLTVL.

The CDR3 here is CSGHPGLATNEQFF. CDR3 sequence (DNA): TGCAGTGGCCACCCGGGACTAGCAACCAATGAGCAGTTCTTC. The chain is built from TRBV20-1 and TRBJ2-1, with 9 bases lining up with TRBD2. Germline CDR1 DFQATT, CDR2 SNEGSKA (reference sequence). The CDR3 sequence is 14 residues long. V trimming: 7 bases; J trimming: 6 bases; junction bases outside the gene matches: 10.

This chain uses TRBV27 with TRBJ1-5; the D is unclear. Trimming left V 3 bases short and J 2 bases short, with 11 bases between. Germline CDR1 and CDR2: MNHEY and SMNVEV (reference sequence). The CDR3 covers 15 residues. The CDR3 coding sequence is TGTGCCAGCAGTTTGGAAGGACTTGGCAATCAGCCCCAGCATTTT. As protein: CASSLEGLGNQPQHF.

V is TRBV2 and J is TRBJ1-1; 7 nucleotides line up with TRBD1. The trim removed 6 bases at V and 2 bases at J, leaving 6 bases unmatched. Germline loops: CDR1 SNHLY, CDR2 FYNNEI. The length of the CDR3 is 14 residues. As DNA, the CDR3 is TGTGCCAGCAGCCGACAGGGCAGAAACACTGAAGCTTTCTTT. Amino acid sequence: CASSRQGRNTEAFF.

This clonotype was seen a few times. CDR3 sequence reads: CASSDGAYNQPQHF. For the CDR3, the DNA is TGTGCCAGTTCGGACGGGGCTTACAATCAGCCCCAGCATTTT. The gene calls are TRBV19 and TRBJ1-5; D perhaps matches TRBD1 (5 bases). Germline V gene data show CDR1 as LNHDA and CDR2 as SQIVND (reference sequence). The CDR3 extends over 14 amino acids. Trimming shortened V by 8 bases and J by 3 bases, and 14 bases separated the two germline ends.